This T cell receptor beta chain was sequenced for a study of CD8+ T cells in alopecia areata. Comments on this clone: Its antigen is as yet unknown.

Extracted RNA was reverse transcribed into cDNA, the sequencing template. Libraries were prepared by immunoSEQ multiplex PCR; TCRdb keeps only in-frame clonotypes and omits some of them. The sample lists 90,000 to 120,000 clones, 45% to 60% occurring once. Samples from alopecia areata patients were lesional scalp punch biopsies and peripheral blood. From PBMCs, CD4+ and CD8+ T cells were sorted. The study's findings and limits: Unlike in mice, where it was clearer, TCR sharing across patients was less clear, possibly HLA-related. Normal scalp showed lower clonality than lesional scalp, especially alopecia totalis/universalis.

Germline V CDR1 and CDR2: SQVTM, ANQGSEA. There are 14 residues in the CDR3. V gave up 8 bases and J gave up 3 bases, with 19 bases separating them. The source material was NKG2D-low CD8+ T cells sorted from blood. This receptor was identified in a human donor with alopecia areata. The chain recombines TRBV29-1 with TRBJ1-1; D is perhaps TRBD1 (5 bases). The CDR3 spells CSPRLLGDDTEAFF. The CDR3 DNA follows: TGCAGCCCTCGACTACTGGGGGACGACACTGAAGCTTTCTTT.